This TCR beta chain was retrieved from a study of cytomegalovirus exposure and HLA in healthy donors. Whole-study results and caveats: Later work associated roughly 17,000 TCR beta sequences with HLA alleles at 0.05 false discovery rate. Only CMV serostatus was available as immune exposure information.

Primers: 60 Vbeta forward and 13 Jbeta reverse. The method was immunoSEQ multiplex PCR; TCRdb's version includes in-frame clones alone and lacks a portion of them. The data contain 200,000 or so clones, around 70% of them seen just once; the ten biggest clones take up 2.6%. To note about this clone: The target antigen is unknown.

Germline V gene lookup returns CDR1 SEHNR and CDR2 FQNEAQ (reference sequence). V trimming: 5 bases; J trimming: 1 base; junction bases outside the gene matches: 4. This CDR3 contains 14 residues. The source of this sequence is a man aged 40-49 years in good health and CMV-seropositive. V is TRBV7-9 and J is TRBJ1-1; 7 positions agree with TRBD1. Sequencing used PBMCs. The CDR3 is CASSTRTGNTEAFF. In DNA form, the CDR3 reads TGTGCCAGCAGCACGCGGACAGGGAACACTGAAGCTTTCTTT.